This T cell receptor beta chain stems from a study of shared clonotypes between healthy human individuals. In unsorted samples, genomic DNA was obtained using 90 million or so PBMCs. The CDR3 loop spans 13 amino acids. Germline CDR1 LNHDA, CDR2 SQIVND (reference sequence). The ends were cut back, 3 bases at V and 0 bases at J, with 5 bases in the middle. Data came from immunoSEQ multiplex PCR; TCRdb stores just in-frame clones and leaves some out. The sample has more than 400,000 clones; about 72% are singletons. The sample comprised PBMCs. This chain joins TRBV19 and TRBJ2-5; D gene uncertain. The TCR was taken from a woman aged 35 to 49 in good health. Some clones in this sample may be carry-over from other donors' samples. The CDR3 is CASSMNNQETQYF. The CDR3 nucleotides read TGTGCCAGTAGTATGAACAACCAAGAGACCCAGTACTTC.